What follows are 28 T cell receptor beta chains derived from one specimen sequenced in a study of blood T cell repertoires in COVID-19. Clones were read by immunoSEQ multiplex PCR, and TCRdb kept only the in-frame ones, dropping some. The table lists around 100,000 clones, roughly 90% of them singletons. The sample consisted of peripheral blood. The receptors originated from a woman in her sixties with acute or convalescent COVID-19.

The rearrangement joins TRBV5-1 to TRBJ1-1; D is uncertain. The germline CDR1 and CDR2 sequences are SGHRS and YFSETQ. V lost 4 bases to trimming and J lost 3 bases, with 7 bases between them. CDR3 length: 12 residues. The CDR3 protein is CASSAGDTEAFF. For the CDR3, the DNA is TGCGCCAGCAGCGCGGGAGACACTGAAGCTTTCTTT.

The V and J genes are TRBV5-6 and TRBJ1-1; D is perhaps TRBD1 (6 bases). The CDR3 consists of 15 residues. The V gene's germline CDR1 is SGHDT and CDR2 YYEEEE. Trimming stripped 4 bases from V and 1 base from J, with 14 bases between. CDR3 nucleotide sequence: TGTGCCAGCAGCCTCTGGGACACTGCGAACACTGAAGCTTTCTTT. It translates to CASSLWDTANTEAFF.

The CDR3 DNA reads TGTGCCAGCAGCCAAGATGTAGTAGCGGGGTCTTACGAGCAGTACTTC. Protein product: CASSQDVVAGSYEQYF. The chain links TRBV3-1 (or the pseudogene TRBV3-2) to TRBJ2-7; 8 nucleotides match TRBD2. CDR3 length: 16 residues. The V and J ends lost 0 bases and 4 bases, in that order; junction bases with no gene match: 8. Germline assignment: CDR1 LGHDT and CDR2 YNNKEL (reference sequence).

This chain uses TRBV11-2 with TRBJ2-5, with 10 bases lining up with TRBD2. Germline V gene sequence: CDR1 SGHAT, CDR2 FQNNGV. The CDR3 length is 15 residues. With 1 base clipped from V and 6 bases from J, the junction kept 5 bases outside the gene matches. The CDR3 DNA sequence: TGTGCCAGCAGCTTAGGCCTAGCGGGAGAGAAGACCCAGTACTTC. Translated: CASSLGLAGEKTQYF.

V is TRBV6-6 and J is TRBJ1-1; D gene uncertain. Trimming took off 3 bases at V and 6 bases at J, with 14 bases between the two ends. Germline CDR1 MNHNY, CDR2 SVGAGI (reference sequence). This CDR3 has 14 residues. CDR3: CASSYSSGVPEAFF. CDR3 nucleotide sequence: TGTGCCAGCAGTTATTCATCCGGGGTCCCTGAAGCTTTCTTT.

The chain uses TRBV5-1 and TRBJ2-5; the D gene is possibly TRBD2 (6 bases). Trimming cost V 4 bases and J 4 bases, with 17 bases left between them. Per the germline V gene, CDR1 is SGHRS and CDR2 is YFSETQ. The CDR3 has 15 amino acids. The CDR3 here is CASSTGGAVGETQYF. The CDR3 nucleotides read TGCGCCAGCAGCACCGGAGGGGCTGTGGGAGAGACCCAGTACTTC.

The chain employs TRBV24-1 and TRBJ1-2; D is possibly TRBD1 (6 bases). CDR1 and CDR2 (germline): KGHDR, SFDVKD. The length of the CDR3 is 13 residues. The V and J ends lost 4 bases and 7 bases respectively, with 12 bases between them. The CDR3 here is CATSEEGGRGYTF. CDR3 DNA: TGTGCCACCAGTGAAGAGGGGGGGCGTGGCTACACCTTC.

V is TRBV5-1 and J is TRBJ2-2; D uncertain. The CDR3 has 13 amino acids. V dropped 0 bases and J dropped 6 bases, with 6 bases sitting between them. Germline values: CDR1 SGHRS, CDR2 YFSETQ. The CDR3 protein is CASSLVIAGELFF. Here the CDR3 DNA reads TGCGCCAGCAGCTTGGTAATTGCCGGGGAGCTGTTTTTT.

The chain has TRBV19 and TRBJ2-1, with a possible D match to TRBD2 (6 bases). Germline assignment: CDR1 LNHDA and CDR2 SQIVND (reference sequence). The V and J ends lost 10 bases and 3 bases respectively, with 16 bases between them. There are 14 residues in the CDR3. The CDR3, as DNA: TGTGCCACTCCTCCGGGACTCTGCTACAATGAGCAGTTCTTC. This translates into CATPPGLCYNEQFF.

The chain joins TRBV5-1 to TRBJ1-1, with TRBD1 matching over 9 bases. J lost 6 bases, V lost 0 bases, and 6 bases had no gene match. Germline assignment: CDR1 SGHRS and CDR2 YFSETQ. There are 15 residues in the CDR3. The CDR3 DNA follows: TGCGCCAGCAGCTTGGAGGGGACAGGGAGCGCTGAAGCTTTCTTT. Amino acids: CASSLEGTGSAEAFF.

The chain has TRBV29-1 and TRBJ2-1; TRBD2 aligns across 12 bases. V was clipped by 4 bases and J by 8 bases; unmatched bases: 0. There are 12 residues in the CDR3. CDR1 is SQVTM and CDR2 is ANQGSEA in the germline V gene. The CDR3 DNA sequence: TGCAGCGTTGGACTAGCGGGAGATGAGCAGTTCTTC. It yields the protein CSVGLAGDEQFF.

V and J are TRBV14 and TRBJ1-1; D call uncertain. V lost 1 base, J lost 6 bases, and 6 bases lay in between. Germline lookup yields CDR1 SGHDN and CDR2 FVKESK. The length of the CDR3 is 12 residues. CDR3 sequence: CASSQVASEAFF. The CDR3 DNA is TGTGCCAGCAGCCAAGTGGCCTCTGAAGCTTTCTTT.

The CDR3 region has the DNA TGTGCCAGTACCATCCCGGGACAGGAGAATTCACCCCTCCACTTT. Its translation is CASTIPGQENSPLHF. The chain has TRBV19 and TRBJ1-6; 8 bases map to TRBD1. The J segment lost 7 bases and the V segment lost 7 bases, leaving 9 bases of the junction unmatched. Germline CDR1 LNHDA, CDR2 SQIVND (reference sequence). CDR3 length: 15 amino acids.

The V gene is TRBV11-2, the J gene TRBJ2-3; TRBD2 aligns across 7 bases. This CDR3 spans 15 amino acids. V was pared by 1 base and J by 8 bases, with 9 bases of the junction left unmatched. The germline V gene has CDR1 SGHAT and CDR2 FQNNGV. The CDR3 coding sequence is TGTGCCAGCAGCTTAGCAGCGCGTCCGGGGGGTACGCAGTATTTT. This translates into CASSLAARPGGTQYF.

The chain recombines TRBV7-9 with TRBJ1-4, with a possible D match to TRBD1 (6 bases). Germline V gene lookup returns CDR1 SEHNR and CDR2 FQNEAQ (reference sequence). The CDR3 extends over 15 amino acids. V was clipped by 4 bases and J by 4 bases, with 13 bases between them. The CDR3 region is CASSSSRGYNEKLFF. CDR3 coding DNA: TGTGCCAGCAGCTCCTCCAGGGGATATAATGAAAAACTGTTTTTT. Based on the CDR3 plus reference TRBV7-9 and TRBJ1-4, the full variable domain is DTGVSQNPRHKITKRGQNVTFRCDPISEHNRLYWYRQTLGQGPEFLTYFQNEAQLEKSRLLSDRFSAERPKGSFSTLEIQRTEQGDSAMYLCASSSSRGYNEKLFFGSGTQLSVL.

The chain is built from TRBV28 and TRBJ1-1; D gene ambiguous. This CDR3 has 13 amino acids. V shed 2 bases and J shed 3 bases, with 7 bases lying between them. The germline CDR1 and CDR2 sequences are MDHEN and SYDVKM. CDR3 in DNA: TGTGCCAGCAGTTTACAAGGAGACACTGAAGCTTTCTTT. It is translated as CASSLQGDTEAFF. Based on the CDR3 plus reference TRBV28 and TRBJ1-1, the full variable domain is DVKVTQSSRYLVKRTGEKVFLECVQDMDHENMFWYRQDPGLGLRLIYFSYDVKMKEKGDIPEGYSVSREKKERFSLILESASTNQTSMYLCASSLQGDTEAFFGQGTRLTVV.

The V and J genes are TRBV5-1 and TRBJ1-1, with D perhaps TRBD1 (6 bases). The CDR3 totals 13 residues. The V and J ends lost 4 bases and 5 bases respectively, with 12 bases between them. The germline CDR1 and CDR2 sequences are SGHRS and YFSETQ. CDR3 sequence reads: CASSPDSWTEAFF. For the CDR3, the DNA is TGCGCCAGCAGCCCGGACAGTTGGACTGAAGCTTTCTTT.

V and J are TRBV3-1 (or the pseudogene TRBV3-2) and TRBJ2-4; 8 nucleotides match TRBD1. V dropped 0 bases and J dropped 3; count of bases not matched to a gene: 4. CDR3 size: 16 residues. From germline, CDR1 is LGHDT and CDR2 YNNKEL (reference sequence). In DNA form, the CDR3 reads TGTGCCAGCAGCCAAGATTCAGGGGGCGTCAAAAACATTCAGTACTTC. It translates to CASSQDSGGVKNIQYF.

V usage is TRBV3-1 (or the pseudogene TRBV3-2) and J usage is TRBJ1-2, with TRBD1 as a possible D gene (5 bases). Trimming took off 3 bases at V and 2 bases at J, with 10 bases between the two ends. The germline CDR1 and CDR2 sequences are LGHDT and YNNKEL (reference sequence). The CDR3 runs to 14 residues. CDR3 residues: CASSQTDANYGYTF. In DNA form, the CDR3 reads TGTGCCAGCAGCCAGACAGACGCAAACTATGGCTACACCTTC.

This sequence joins TRBV20-1 and TRBJ2-3; TRBD1 matches 8 bases. CDR1 is DFQATT, CDR2 SNEGSKA, per germline (reference sequence). This CDR3 spans 17 amino acids. V shed 3 bases, J shed 1 base, and the junction held 12 bases outside the gene matches. CDR3 residues: CSASRDRRVYGTDTQYF. The CDR3 DNA follows: TGCAGTGCTAGTCGGGACAGGAGGGTTTACGGCACAGATACGCAGTATTTT.

The chain couples TRBV10-1 to TRBJ2-7; the match to TRBD1 covers 7 bases. The CDR3 has 13 residues. Trimming at V came to 9 bases and at J to 3 bases, leaving 8 bases not matched to a gene. The germline CDR1 and CDR2 sequences are WNHNN and SYGVQD (reference sequence). CDR3 residues: CARTYRGGYEQYV. Written as DNA, the CDR3 is TGCGCCAGGACCTACAGGGGCGGCTACGAGCAGTACGTC.

In DNA, the CDR3 is TGTGCCTGGAGTGGGGACAGGGGGGGGAGTCAGCCCCAGCATTTT. Translating it yields CAWSGDRGGSQPQHF. This chain connects TRBV30 to TRBJ1-5, with 11 bases fitting TRBD1. CDR3 length: 15 amino acids. Germline CDR1 is GTSNPN and CDR2 is SVGIG (reference sequence). Trimming at V came to 1 base and at J to 6 bases, leaving 5 bases not matched to a gene.

The chain links TRBV6-5 to TRBJ1-2, with TRBD1 as a possible D gene (6 bases). The CDR3 is made up of 15 amino acids. The V end was cut by 6 bases, the J end by 3 bases, with 17 bases between. CDR1 is MNHEY and CDR2 is SVGAGI in the germline V gene. CDR3 DNA sequence: TGTGCCAGCAGCTGGACAGAGCTCAGGGACTATGGCTACACCTTC. Its protein is CASSWTELRDYGYTF.

This rearrangement joins TRBV5-5 to TRBJ1-1, with TRBD1 identical over 9 bases. J was trimmed by 5 bases and V by 4 bases; bases with no gene match: 15. CDR1 and CDR2 from the germline V gene are SGHKS and YYEKEE (reference sequence). The CDR3 totals 17 residues. CDR3 region: CASSVQDRGFGLTEAFF. The CDR3 DNA reads TGTGCCAGCAGCGTACAGGACAGGGGATTTGGTTTAACTGAAGCTTTCTTT. Complete variable domain (other parts from reference TRBV5-5 and TRBJ1-1): DAGVTQSPTHLIKTRGQQVTLRCSPISGHKSVSWYQQVLGQGPQFIFQYYEKEERGRGNFPDRFSARQFPNYSSELNVNALLLGDSALYLCASSVQDRGFGLTEAFFGQGTRLTVV.

The rearrangement links TRBV24-1 to TRBJ2-3; 7 positions agree with TRBD1. The CDR3 is 16 residues long. Germline V gene sequence: CDR1 KGHDR, CDR2 SFDVKD. Trimming removed 4 bases from V and 0 bases from J; junction bases left unmatched: 6. The CDR3 nucleotides read TGTGCCACCAGTGACCCAGGGGGAGAAAGCACAGATACGCAGTATTTT. Its translation is CATSDPGGESTDTQYF.

This chain links TRBV11-2 with TRBJ2-5; no firm D call. Trimming stripped 3 bases from V and 2 bases from J, with 7 bases between. CDR1 is SGHAT and CDR2 is FQNNGV in the germline V gene. The CDR3 totals 13 residues. The CDR3, as DNA: TGTGCCAGCAGCTTGCGGATTCAAGAGACCCAGTACTTC. The encoded protein is CASSLRIQETQYF.

CDR3 DNA: TGTGCCAGTGGGGGACAGGGAGAAGGTAGAGGGGGAAAACTGTTTTTT. This gives the protein CASGGQGEGRGGKLFF. V usage is TRBV19 and J usage is TRBJ1-4, with 9 nucleotides matching TRBD1. The CDR3 contains 16 residues. J lost 10 bases, V lost 8 bases, and 17 bases had no gene match. CDR1 and CDR2 from the germline V gene are LNHDA and SQIVND (reference sequence).

The V gene is TRBV25-1, the J gene TRBJ2-1, with 11 positions matching TRBD2. This CDR3 comprises 15 residues. CDR1 is MGHDK, CDR2 SYGVNS, per germline. After removal of 7 bases from V and 5 bases from J, the junction contained 7 bases not matched to a gene. The DNA of the CDR3 is TGTGCCAGCAAGTTAGGGACTAGCGGAAACAATGAGCAGTTCTTC. Translation gives CASKLGTSGNNEQFF.